The next 26 T cell receptor beta chains were all read from a single sample in a study of shared clonotypes between healthy human individuals (TCRdb year 2020). The protocol used for the library was the immunoSEQ multiplex PCR assay. In TCRdb, the immuneACCESS table is reduced to in-frame sequences with V and J assigned. These tables do not hold every clone; where another copy was compared, an unresolved V gene accounts for under half, and the others remain unexplained. This sample has 950,000 to 1,100,000 clones in its table, and approximately 76% of those were observed once. 1.4% to 1.5% of the sample is in the top ten clones. Sequences were obtained from memory CD4+ T cells sorted from blood. The label giving this sample's cell subset or site can be read as: CD45RA-negative fraction. The receptors shown here come from a man younger than 35 in good health.

The chain employs TRBV27 and TRBJ2-2; no reliable D call. Trimming left V 5 bases short and J 0 bases short, with 7 bases between. CDR3 length: 14 amino acids. The germline CDR1 and CDR2 sequences are MNHEY and SMNVEV (reference sequence). This chain's CDR3 is CASSNRPNTGELFF. CDR3 nucleotide sequence: TGTGCCAGCAGTAATAGGCCGAACACCGGGGAGCTGTTTTTT.

The V and J genes are TRBV9 and TRBJ1-2, with TRBD1 identical over 11 bases. Germline loops: CDR1 SGDLS, CDR2 YYNGEE. The CDR3 loop spans 17 amino acids. Losses at the gene ends were 3 bases for V and 7 bases for J; bases not matched to a gene: 14. CDR3 sequence: CASSEGPRTGGRGGYTF. CDR3 in DNA: TGTGCCAGCAGCGAGGGACCAAGGACAGGGGGCAGGGGTGGCTACACCTTC. The full variable domain, in which reference TRBV9 and TRBJ1-2 provide the parts outside the CDR3, is DSGVTQTPKHLITATGQRVTLRCSPRSGDLSVYWYQQSLDQGLQFLIQYYNGEERAKGNILERFSAQQFPDLHSELNLSSLELGDSALYFCASSEGPRTGGRGGYTFGSGTRLTVV.

This chain links TRBV14 with TRBJ2-5; no firm D call. Germline CDR1 and CDR2: SGHDN and FVKESK. The ends were cut back, 1 base at V and 4 bases at J, with 13 bases in the middle. The CDR3 contains 15 residues. CDR3 region: CASSQGVRAIETQYF. The CDR3 DNA follows: TGTGCCAGCAGCCAAGGGGTCCGAGCGATAGAGACCCAGTACTTC.

This clone was recorded once. The chain is built from TRBV6-1 and TRBJ2-2, with unresolved D. V shed 5 bases and J shed 1 base, with 8 bases lying between them. The CDR3 runs to 14 residues. The germline gives CDR1 MNHNS, CDR2 SASEGT. CDR3 protein: CASSLRRNTGELFF. CDR3 sequence (DNA): TGTGCCAGCAGTCTCCGACGGAACACCGGGGAGCTGTTTTTT.

CDR3 coding DNA: TGCGCCAGCAACAAAGGGGGGCTTACTAATGAAAAACTGTTTTTT. Amino acids: CASNKGGLTNEKLFF. J is TRBJ1-4 and V is TRBV5-1; D is possibly TRBD1 (6 bases). The germline V gene encodes CDR1 SGHRS and CDR2 YFSETQ. This CDR3 has 15 residues. Trimming removed 6 bases at V and 2 bases at J, with 14 bases between. Combining the CDR3 with reference TRBV5-1 and TRBJ1-4 gives the whole variable domain KAGVTQTPRYLIKTRGQQVTLSCSPISGHRSVSWYQQTPGQGLQFLFEYFSETQRNKGNFPGRFSGRQFSNSRSEMNVSTLELGDSALYLCASNKGGLTNEKLFFGSGTQLSVL.

J is TRBJ1-5 and V is TRBV9, with no clear D. The V and J ends lost 3 bases and 0 bases respectively, with 7 bases between them. This CDR3 comprises 14 residues. The germline V gene has CDR1 SGDLS and CDR2 YYNGEE. The CDR3 bases are TGTGCCAGCAGCGCCGCTTATAGCAATCAGCCCCAGCATTTT. Translation: CASSAAYSNQPQHF. Drawing the rest from reference TRBV9 and TRBJ1-5, the complete variable domain is DSGVTQTPKHLITATGQRVTLRCSPRSGDLSVYWYQQSLDQGLQFLIQYYNGEERAKGNILERFSAQQFPDLHSELNLSSLELGDSALYFCASSAAYSNQPQHFGDGTRLSIL.

The rearrangement uses TRBV10-3 and TRBJ2-2; D uncertain. The CDR3 spans 15 residues. Germline V gene sequence: CDR1 ENHRY, CDR2 SYGVKD. V was clipped by 0 bases and J by 2 bases, with 7 bases between them. The CDR3 reads CAISESKQNTGELFF. The DNA for the CDR3 is TGTGCCATCAGTGAGTCGAAACAAAACACCGGGGAGCTGTTTTTT.

This clone was seen more than once but under ten times. The J gene is TRBJ2-7, the V gene TRBV6-5; no definite D call. Germline lookup yields CDR1 MNHEY and CDR2 SVGAGI. V lost 8 bases, J lost 2 bases, and 13 bases lay in between. The CDR3 consists of 13 residues. CDR3 residues: CASSRPAPYEQYF. CDR3 in DNA: TGTGCCAGCTCAAGGCCTGCTCCCTACGAGCAGTACTTC.

The CDR3 reads CASSQDLRGSQGRSAGELFF. The CDR3 bases are TGCGCCAGCAGCCAAGACTTGAGGGGTTCTCAGGGGCGATCGGCCGGGGAGCTGTTTTTT. The gene calls are TRBV4-1 and TRBJ2-2; weak D call: TRBD1 (6 bases). The CDR3 has 20 residues. V was cut by 0 bases and J by 6 bases, with 26 bases left in between. The germline CDR1 and CDR2 sequences are MGHRA and YSYEKL.

The J gene is TRBJ1-1, the V gene TRBV18, with a weak D call TRBD1 (5 bases). The germline CDR1 and CDR2 sequences are KGHSH and LQKENI. V was clipped by 2 bases and J by 3 bases, with 7 bases between them. CDR3 length: 13 residues. CDR3 in amino acids: CASSPIQDTEAFF. The CDR3, as DNA: TGTGCCAGCTCACCAATACAGGACACTGAAGCTTTCTTT.

The chain uses TRBV6-6 and TRBJ2-3; 8 nucleotides line up with TRBD2. In germline, CDR1 is MNHNY, CDR2 SVGAGI (reference sequence). The CDR3 runs to 15 residues. Trimming at V came to 7 bases and at J to 2 bases, leaving 8 bases not matched to a gene. CDR3 coding DNA: TGTGCCAGCACAAACGACGGGAGGGCCACAGATACGCAGTATTTT. Translation gives CASTNDGRATDTQYF.

Remarks on this clone: Different DNA sequences within this sample yield the same CDR3. This chain links TRBV10-3 with TRBJ2-2, with D tentatively TRBD1 (5 bases). Trimming left V 3 bases short and J 1 base short, with 6 bases between. CDR3 length equals 14 residues. Germline values: CDR1 ENHRY, CDR2 SYGVKD. The CDR3 DNA sequence: TGTGCCATCAGTGAACAGGAGAACACCGGGGAGCTGTTTTTT. Protein sequence: CAISEQENTGELFF.

The CDR3 coding sequence is TGTGCCAGCAGTTTCCCCCCAGGGCCCCGTTGGGGCGAGCAGTACTTC. Translated: CASSFPPGPRWGEQYF. This chain uses TRBV28 with TRBJ2-7, with a weak D call TRBD1 (5 bases). The CDR3 spans 16 residues. The germline V and J ends were trimmed by 3 bases and 6 bases, with 21 bases remaining between them. Looked up from germline, CDR1 is MDHEN and CDR2 is SYDVKM.

The rearrangement joins TRBV18 to TRBJ2-7; 9 bases match TRBD1. J lost 3 bases, V lost 4 bases, and 7 bases had no gene match. The CDR3 runs to 15 residues. The V gene's germline CDR1 is KGHSH and CDR2 LQKENI. CDR3 coding DNA: TGTGCCAGCTCACTCGGACAGGGGAGGTTCTACGAGCAGTACTTC. Translated, it gives CASSLGQGRFYEQYF.

V is TRBV7-9 and J is TRBJ1-1; the D is unclear. V gave up 5 bases and J gave up 1 base, with 14 bases separating them. This CDR3 region has 15 residues. The germline CDR1 and CDR2 sequences are SEHNR and FQNEAQ (reference sequence). The CDR3 DNA reads as TGTGCCAGCAGCAGCAAACCTACACCGAACACTGAAGCTTTCTTT. Amino acid sequence: CASSSKPTPNTEAFF.

The chain employs TRBV6-6 and TRBJ1-4; 12 nucleotides agree with TRBD1. V lost 5 bases, J lost 7 bases, and 5 bases stayed unmatched. This CDR3 has 15 amino acids. Germline assignment: CDR1 MNHNY and CDR2 SVGAGI (reference sequence). The CDR3 region has the DNA TGTGCCAGCAGTCCCCGGGACAGGGGGCCTGAAAAACTGTTTTTT. It specifies CASSPRDRGPEKLFF.

The chain is built from TRBV15 and TRBJ1-6; D gene unclear. This CDR3 is 14 amino acids long. CDR1 and CDR2 from the germline V gene are LNHNV and YYDKDF (reference sequence). With 6 bases removed from V and 7 bases from J, the gap between germline ends came to 13 bases. CDR3 nucleotide sequence: TGTGCCACCAGTCGCGCGGCAAGGAATTCACCCCTCCACTTT. It is translated as CATSRAARNSPLHF.

The rearrangement joins TRBV11-3 to TRBJ2-1, with 8 bases matching TRBD2. There are 15 residues in the CDR3. Trimming cost V 1 base and J 9 bases; bases outside gene matches: 8. Germline V gene data show CDR1 as SGHNT and CDR2 as YENEEA. This CDR3 reads CASSLVSGGPSEQFF. DNA for the CDR3: TGTGCCAGCAGCTTAGTCTCGGGGGGGCCTAGTGAGCAGTTCTTC.

Remarks on this clone: The same CDR3 can be traced to other DNA sequences in this sample. V usage is TRBV5-1 and J usage is TRBJ1-5, with 10 nucleotides matching TRBD1. The germline V gene encodes CDR1 SGHRS and CDR2 YFSETQ. Unmatched junction bases numbered 2, after V lost 2 bases and J lost 6 bases. The CDR3 contains 14 residues. The CDR3 DNA follows: TGCGCCAGCAGCTTAGGGACAGGGGTTCAGCCCCAGCATTTT. Translating it yields CASSLGTGVQPQHF.

This rearrangement joins TRBV9 to TRBJ2-1; 13 nucleotides align to TRBD2. The CDR3 has 17 amino acids. Germline trimming cut 3 bases from V and 13 bases from J; bases unmatched to any gene: 16. Germline assignment: CDR1 SGDLS and CDR2 YYNGEE. The CDR3 nucleotides read TGTGCCAGCAGCGCTTCATCCGGGACTAGCGGGGCTCTGAACCAGTTCTTC. This encodes CASSASSGTSGALNQFF.

This clone was counted a few times. The rearrangement joins TRBV4-1 to TRBJ2-5; 10 bases map to TRBD2. The germline gives CDR1 MGHRA, CDR2 YSYEKL. The CDR3 runs 14 residues. After removal of 4 bases from V and 4 bases from J, the junction contained 3 bases not matched to a gene. The chain's CDR3 is CASSRRTSGETQYF. In nucleotides, the CDR3 is TGCGCCAGCAGCCGCCGGACTAGCGGAGAGACCCAGTACTTC.

J is TRBJ1-1 and V is TRBV5-1; possible D gene TRBD1, 5 bases. The CDR3 is 15 amino acids. Looked up from germline, CDR1 is SGHRS and CDR2 is YFSETQ. Trimming removed 0 bases from V and 6 bases from J, with 15 bases in between. The CDR3: CASSLAGGASSEAFF. DNA of the CDR3: TGCGCCAGCAGCTTGGCCGGAGGGGCGAGTTCTGAAGCTTTCTTT.

This clone is a singleton in its sample. This chain connects TRBV5-5 to TRBJ2-3, with TRBD1 identical over 7 bases. Unmatched junction bases numbered 10, after V lost 1 base and J lost 14 bases. CDR1 is SGHKS and CDR2 is YYEKEE in the germline V gene (reference sequence). The CDR3 is 13 residues long. CDR3 loop: CASSLPDRAAWYF. The CDR3 region has the DNA TGTGCCAGCAGCTTGCCCGACAGGGCTGCGTGGTATTTT. Based on the CDR3 plus reference TRBV5-5 and TRBJ2-3, the full variable domain is DAGVTQSPTHLIKTRGQQVTLRCSPISGHKSVSWYQQVLGQGPQFIFQYYEKEERGRGNFPDRFSARQFPNYSSELNVNALLLGDSALYLCASSLPDRAAWYFGPGTRLTVL.

The rearrangement links TRBV6-5 to TRBJ1-2; D is unclear. V was cut by 1 base and J by 0 bases, with 9 bases left in between. Germline V gives CDR1 MNHEY, CDR2 SVGAGI. This CDR3 is 15 amino acids long. CDR3 in amino acids: CASSYLTGTNYGYTF. The CDR3 region has the DNA TGTGCCAGCAGTTACTTGACCGGGACTAACTATGGCTACACCTTC.

In this sample, this clone turned up once. The chain employs TRBV19 and TRBJ2-6; the D call may be TRBD1 or TRBD2 (5 bases each). Germline V CDR1 and CDR2: LNHDA, SQIVND (reference sequence). The CDR3 is 16 amino acids. Trimming removed 7 bases from V and 0 bases from J, with 13 bases in between. CDR3 coding DNA: TGTGCCAGTAAAAGAGGGGATACCTCTGGGGCCAACGTCCTGACTTTC. This sequence encodes CASKRGDTSGANVLTF. The entire variable domain, with the rest obtained from reference TRBV19 and TRBJ2-6, is as follows: DGGITQSPKYLFRKEGQNVTLSCEQNLNHDAMYWYRQDPGQGLRLIYYSQIVNDFQKGDIAEGYSVSREKKESFPLTVTSAQKNPTAFYLCASKRGDTSGANVLTFGAGSRLTVL.

This rearrangement joins TRBV29-1 to TRBJ2-3; D uncertain. Germline loops: CDR1 SQVTM, CDR2 ANQGSEA. V lost 5 bases and J 2 bases, leaving 11 bases between the germline ends. CDR3 length: 13 amino acids. The CDR3 reads CSVTPGYTDTQYF. The CDR3, as DNA: TGCAGCGTTACGCCAGGTTACACAGATACGCAGTATTTT.